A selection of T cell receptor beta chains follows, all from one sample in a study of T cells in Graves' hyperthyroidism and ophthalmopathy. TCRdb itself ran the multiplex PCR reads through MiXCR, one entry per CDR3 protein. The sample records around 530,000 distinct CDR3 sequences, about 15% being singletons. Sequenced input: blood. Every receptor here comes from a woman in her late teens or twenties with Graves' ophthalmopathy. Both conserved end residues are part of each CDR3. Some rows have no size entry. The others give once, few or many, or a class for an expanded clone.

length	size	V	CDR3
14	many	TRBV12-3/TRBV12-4	CASRSGQNTGELFF
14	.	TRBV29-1	CSVDTGALTDTQYF
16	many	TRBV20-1	CSADGTSGGLTDTQYF
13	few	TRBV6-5	CASSYDLAETQYF
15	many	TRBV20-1	CSARDPKGYSYEQYF
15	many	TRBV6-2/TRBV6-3	CASSYPAREIYEQYF
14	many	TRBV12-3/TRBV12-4	CASRPPESGNTIYF
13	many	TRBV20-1	CSAEGYILREQYF
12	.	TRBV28	CASSLRGDEAFF
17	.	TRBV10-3	CAISEWGAGTAKNIQYF
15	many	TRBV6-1	CASSWTSGGMDTQYF